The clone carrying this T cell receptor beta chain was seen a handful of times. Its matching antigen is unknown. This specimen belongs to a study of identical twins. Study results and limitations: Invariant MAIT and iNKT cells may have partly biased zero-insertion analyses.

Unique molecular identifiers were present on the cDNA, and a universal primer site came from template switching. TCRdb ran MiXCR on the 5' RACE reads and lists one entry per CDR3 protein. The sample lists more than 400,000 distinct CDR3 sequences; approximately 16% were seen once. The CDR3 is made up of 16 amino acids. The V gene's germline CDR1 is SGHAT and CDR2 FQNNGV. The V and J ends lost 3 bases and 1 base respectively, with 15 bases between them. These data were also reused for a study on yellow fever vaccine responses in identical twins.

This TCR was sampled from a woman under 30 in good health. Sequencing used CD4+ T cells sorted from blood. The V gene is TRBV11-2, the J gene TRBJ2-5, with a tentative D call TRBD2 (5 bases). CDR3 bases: TGTGCCAGCAGCTTGGGAGTACAGCCCTTCCAAGAGACCCAGTACTTC. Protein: CASSLGVQPFQETQYF.